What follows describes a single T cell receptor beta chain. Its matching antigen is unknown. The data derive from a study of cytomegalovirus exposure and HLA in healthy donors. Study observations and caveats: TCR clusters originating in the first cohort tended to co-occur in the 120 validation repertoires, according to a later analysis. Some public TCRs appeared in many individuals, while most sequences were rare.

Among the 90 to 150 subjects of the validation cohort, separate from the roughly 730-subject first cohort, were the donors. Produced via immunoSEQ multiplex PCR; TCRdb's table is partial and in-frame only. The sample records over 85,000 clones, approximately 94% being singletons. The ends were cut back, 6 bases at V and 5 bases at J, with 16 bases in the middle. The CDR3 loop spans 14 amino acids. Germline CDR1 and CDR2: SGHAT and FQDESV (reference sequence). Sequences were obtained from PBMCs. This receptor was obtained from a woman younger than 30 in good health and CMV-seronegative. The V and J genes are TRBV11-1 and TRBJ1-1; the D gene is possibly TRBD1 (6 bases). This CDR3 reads CASRFTGQGTEAFF. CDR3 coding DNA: TGTGCCAGCAGATTCACAGGTCAGGGGACTGAAGCTTTCTTT.